This is a list of T cell receptor beta chains from one sample in a study of cytotoxic CD8 clonotypes in ibrutinib-treated CLL. TCRdb's table, derived via immunoSEQ multiplex PCR, lists solely in-frame clones and lacks some. The sample shows approximately 25,000 clones, roughly 74% of them seen only once. The source material was PBMCs, sampled after 12 months of ibrutinib treatment. The receptor source for this set is a human donor with chronic lymphocytic leukemia. Both conserved end residues are part of each CDR3. D genes are given only for firm matches. Expanded clones get a size class; other rows say once, few or many, or leave the size out.

j_gene: TRBJ2-5
v_gene: TRBV7-2
len: 14
d_gene: .
abundance: few
CDR3nt: TGTGCCAGCAGCTTAGTGGACACGGCGGAGACCCAGTACTTC
CDR3aa: CASSLVDTAETQYF

j_gene: TRBJ2-5
v_gene: TRBV5-4
len: 11
d_gene: .
abundance: .
CDR3nt: TGTGCCAGCAGCTTGGACGAGACCCAGTACTTC
CDR3aa: CASSLDETQYF

j_gene: TRBJ2-3
v_gene: TRBV2
len: 15
d_gene: TRBD1
abundance: .
CDR3nt: TGTGCCGGGAGTTCCGGGACAGCTAGCACAGATACGCAGTATTTT
CDR3aa: CAGSSGTASTDTQYF

j_gene: TRBJ1-2
v_gene: TRBV7-2
len: 14
d_gene: TRBD1
abundance: .
CDR3nt: TGTGCCAGCAGGCCCGGGACAGGGGCCTATGGCTACACCTTC
CDR3aa: CASRPGTGAYGYTF

j_gene: TRBJ2-5
v_gene: TRBV7-2
len: 16
d_gene: .
abundance: .
CDR3nt: TGTGCCAGCAGCTTCAATCTCATCGCGTCTGGGGAGACCCAGTACTTC
CDR3aa: CASSFNLIASGETQYF

j_gene: TRBJ2-2
v_gene: TRBV25-1
len: 15
d_gene: .
abundance: few
CDR3nt: TGTGCCAGCAGTGAAAGCCAATCCAACACCGGGGAGCTGTTTTTT
CDR3aa: CASSESQSNTGELFF

j_gene: TRBJ2-3
v_gene: TRBV5-1
len: 14
d_gene: .
abundance: .
CDR3nt: TGCGCCAGCAGCCCCGGGACGAGGGGGGATACGCAGTATTTT
CDR3aa: CASSPGTRGDTQYF

j_gene: TRBJ1-2
v_gene: TRBV28
len: 13
d_gene: .
abundance: few
CDR3nt: TGTGCCAGCAGGCAGGGCAGGAGCTATGGCTACACCTTC
CDR3aa: CASRQGRSYGYTF

j_gene: TRBJ2-7
v_gene: TRBV6-5
len: 14
d_gene: TRBD1
abundance: once
CDR3nt: TGTGCCAGCAGTCCACGCCAGGGGGTCTACGAGCAGTACTTC
CDR3aa: CASSPRQGVYEQYF

j_gene: TRBJ2-5
v_gene: TRBV5-1
len: 13
d_gene: .
abundance: .
CDR3nt: TGCGCCAGCCGGAGGGACAGCCAAGAGACCCAGTACTTC
CDR3aa: CASRRDSQETQYF

j_gene: TRBJ1-2
v_gene: TRBV9
len: 13
d_gene: .
abundance: few
CDR3nt: TGTGCCAGCAGCGCGGGACCTAACTATGGCTACACCTTC
CDR3aa: CASSAGPNYGYTF

j_gene: TRBJ2-3
v_gene: TRBV28
len: 14
d_gene: .
abundance: .
CDR3nt: TGTGCCAGCAGTTTCACACAGGGAGCAGATACGCAGTATTTT
CDR3aa: CASSFTQGADTQYF

j_gene: TRBJ2-7
v_gene: TRBV6-5
len: 10
d_gene: .
abundance: few
CDR3nt: TGTGCCAGCAGTACATACGAGCAGTACTTC
CDR3aa: CASSTYEQYF

j_gene: TRBJ1-1
v_gene: TRBV10-2
len: 12
d_gene: .
abundance: few
CDR3nt: TGCGCCAGTCGCCGACAGAACACTGAAGCTTTCTTT
CDR3aa: CASRRQNTEAFF

j_gene: TRBJ1-5
v_gene: TRBV4-1
len: 14
d_gene: .
abundance: few
CDR3nt: TGCGCCAGCAGCCAAGTGGGGGCCAATCAGCCCCAGCATTTT
CDR3aa: CASSQVGANQPQHF

j_gene: TRBJ1-4
v_gene: TRBV7-3
len: 15
d_gene: .
abundance: .
CDR3nt: TGTGCCAGCAGCTTAGTAAGGACAGAGAATGAAAAACTGTTTTTT
CDR3aa: CASSLVRTENEKLFF

j_gene: TRBJ1-1
v_gene: TRBV19
len: 14
d_gene: .
abundance: .
CDR3nt: TGTGCCAGTAGGGCCGGTACAGGGTACACTGAAGCTTTCTTT
CDR3aa: CASRAGTGYTEAFF

j_gene: TRBJ2-2
v_gene: TRBV15
len: 14
d_gene: .
abundance: few
CDR3nt: TGTGCCACCAGCAGAGTAGCTGTCCAAGGGGAGCTGTTTTTT
CDR3aa: CATSRVAVQGELFF

j_gene: TRBJ2-1
v_gene: TRBV7-2
len: 14
d_gene: .
abundance: .
CDR3nt: TGTGCCAGCAGCCCGCACCTCCCCTACAATGAGCAGTTCTTC
CDR3aa: CASSPHLPYNEQFF

j_gene: TRBJ2-7
v_gene: TRBV28
len: 15
d_gene: TRBD1
abundance: .
CDR3nt: TGTGCCAGCAGTTTAATTGGACAGGGGGGATACGAGCAGTACTTC
CDR3aa: CASSLIGQGGYEQYF

j_gene: TRBJ2-3
v_gene: TRBV6-1
len: 15
d_gene: TRBD2
abundance: few
CDR3nt: TGTGCCAGCAGTGAGATTGCGGGGGGCTCAGATACGCAGTATTTT
CDR3aa: CASSEIAGGSDTQYF

j_gene: TRBJ2-7
v_gene: TRBV7-4
len: 14
d_gene: .
abundance: .
CDR3nt: TGTGCCAGCAGCTTGCTTTTGTTAACCTACGAGCAGTACTTC
CDR3aa: CASSLLLLTYEQYF